A selection of T cell receptor beta chains follows, all from one sample in a study of blood T cells in healthy people across ages. TCRdb reprocessed the 5' RACE reads via MiXCR and lists one record per CDR3 protein. Among 650,000 to 800,000 distinct CDR3 sequences listed, roughly 44% were seen once. The sequencing sample was made of blood. The source of these receptors is a man in his fifties or sixties in good health. Both conserved end residues are part of each CDR3. Each record gives: CDR3 DNA, CDR3 protein, J gene, V gene, D gene, clone size. The D gene is left open where the match is weak. Some rows mark clone size as missing; the rest say once, few, many or name a class of expanded clone.

cdr3_nt: TGTGCCAGCAGCTCAAACAGGGAAACCCCCTCCTACGAGCAGTACTTC; cdr3_aa: CASSSNRETPSYEQYF; j_call: TRBJ2-7; v_call: TRBV7-9; d_call: .; clone_size: .
cdr3_nt: TGCGCCAGCAGCCCCGAGACAGGGAGCGATACGCAGTATTTT; cdr3_aa: CASSPETGSDTQYF; j_call: TRBJ2-3; v_call: TRBV4-1; d_call: TRBD1; clone_size: .
cdr3_nt: TGCGCCAGCAGCTTGCGGGGGGGCAACAATGAGCAGTTCTTC; cdr3_aa: CASSLRGGNNEQFF; j_call: TRBJ2-1; v_call: TRBV5-1; d_call: TRBD2; clone_size: many
cdr3_nt: TGTGCCTGGACTAGCGGACCTTTATACAATGAGCAGTTCTTC; cdr3_aa: CAWTSGPLYNEQFF; j_call: TRBJ2-1; v_call: TRBV30; d_call: TRBD2; clone_size: many
cdr3_nt: TGTGCCAGCAGTTTTATAGGACTCGGCTCTGGGGCCAACGTTCTGACTTTC; cdr3_aa: CASSFIGLGSGANVLTF; j_call: TRBJ2-6; v_call: TRBV6-5; d_call: .; clone_size: .
cdr3_nt: TGTGCCAGCAGTTTAAGGCGGGAGCAGTTCTTC; cdr3_aa: CASSLRREQFF; j_call: TRBJ2-1; v_call: TRBV28; d_call: .; clone_size: few
cdr3_nt: TGCGCCAGCAGCCAAACGGACGGGACAGTGGCGGTCTATGGCTACACCTTC; cdr3_aa: CASSQTDGTVAVYGYTF; j_call: TRBJ1-2; v_call: TRBV4-3; d_call: TRBD1; clone_size: .
cdr3_nt: TGTGCCACCATACAGGGGAGTACTGAAGCTTTCTTT; cdr3_aa: CATIQGSTEAFF; j_call: TRBJ1-1; v_call: TRBV6-1; d_call: TRBD1; clone_size: many
cdr3_nt: TGTGCCTGGAGTGGGGCTATGGATTCACCCCTCCACTTT; cdr3_aa: CAWSGAMDSPLHF; j_call: TRBJ1-6; v_call: TRBV30; d_call: .; clone_size: once
cdr3_nt: TGCAGTGCGGAGGCCCATCCCGGCAGAGTTAATTCACCCCTCCACTTT; cdr3_aa: CSAEAHPGRVNSPLHF; j_call: TRBJ1-6; v_call: TRBV20-1; d_call: .; clone_size: few
cdr3_nt: TGTGCCAGCAGTTCCCGTAGCGGTCAGCCGGGGGAGCAGTACTTC; cdr3_aa: CASSSRSGQPGEQYF; j_call: TRBJ2-4; v_call: TRBV27; d_call: .; clone_size: few
cdr3_nt: TGCGCCAGCAGCTTGGGTTTTTCCCAGCACACTGAAGCTTTCTTT; cdr3_aa: CASSLGFSQHTEAFF; j_call: TRBJ1-1; v_call: TRBV5-1; d_call: .; clone_size: few
cdr3_nt: TGCAGCGCGCGACGACAGGAAATCTATGGCTACACCTTC; cdr3_aa: CSARRQEIYGYTF; j_call: TRBJ1-2; v_call: TRBV29-1; d_call: .; clone_size: many
cdr3_nt: TGTGCCAGCAGTTTTAGGCAGGGGACCTACAATGAGCAGTACTTC; cdr3_aa: CASSFRQGTYNEQYF; j_call: TRBJ2-7; v_call: TRBV27; d_call: .; clone_size: .
cdr3_nt: TGCAGCGTTGAATCAGGGGCTCGGGAGACCCAGTACTTC; cdr3_aa: CSVESGARETQYF; j_call: TRBJ2-5; v_call: TRBV29-1; d_call: .; clone_size: .
cdr3_nt: TGCAGTGCTAGAGACAGGGGTTTCTCCGAGGGGCATCAGCCCCAGCATTTT; cdr3_aa: CSARDRGFSEGHQPQHF; j_call: TRBJ1-5; v_call: TRBV20-1; d_call: .; clone_size: .
cdr3_nt: TGTGCCAGCACCGAAGCAGGGTTCCGCACAGATACGCAGTATTTT; cdr3_aa: CASTEAGFRTDTQYF; j_call: TRBJ2-3; v_call: TRBV27; d_call: .; clone_size: .
cdr3_nt: TGTGCCAGCTCACCAGCAGGGGACAATGAGCAGTTCTTC; cdr3_aa: CASSPAGDNEQFF; j_call: TRBJ2-1; v_call: TRBV18; d_call: .; clone_size: .
cdr3_nt: TGTGCCAGCAGCTTGGTCCGACAGGGCGGGTACGAGCAGTACTTC; cdr3_aa: CASSLVRQGGYEQYF; j_call: TRBJ2-7; v_call: TRBV5-5; d_call: TRBD1; clone_size: .
cdr3_nt: TGCGCCAGCAGCTTATCCTGGACAGGCCAAGAGACCCAGTACTTC; cdr3_aa: CASSLSWTGQETQYF; j_call: TRBJ2-5; v_call: TRBV5-1; d_call: TRBD1; clone_size: .
cdr3_nt: TGTGCCAGCAGTTACTCGGACAGATCCTATGGCTACACCTTC; cdr3_aa: CASSYSDRSYGYTF; j_call: TRBJ1-2; v_call: TRBV6-6; d_call: .; clone_size: .
cdr3_nt: TGCGCCAGCAGTTTTCTTCAGGGAGACTATGGCTACACCTTC; cdr3_aa: CASSFLQGDYGYTF; j_call: TRBJ1-2; v_call: TRBV5-1; d_call: .; clone_size: few
cdr3_nt: TGTGCCAGCAGATCGCAGGGGGCGGCCTACGAGCAGTACTTC; cdr3_aa: CASRSQGAAYEQYF; j_call: TRBJ2-7; v_call: TRBV6-2/TRBV6-3; d_call: TRBD1; clone_size: few
cdr3_nt: TGTGCCAGCAGTTCCAGGACCGTTAGTAACACTGAAGCTTTCTTT; cdr3_aa: CASSSRTVSNTEAFF; j_call: TRBJ1-1; v_call: TRBV6-2/TRBV6-3; d_call: .; clone_size: .
cdr3_nt: TGCAGTGCCCAAACGGGGACAGGGGGCCTTGGAAACACCATATATTTT; cdr3_aa: CSAQTGTGGLGNTIYF; j_call: TRBJ1-3; v_call: TRBV20-1; d_call: TRBD1; clone_size: .
cdr3_nt: TGTGCCAGCAGCCCCGCGGGGGATACCTACGAGCAGTACTTC; cdr3_aa: CASSPAGDTYEQYF; j_call: TRBJ2-7; v_call: TRBV11-3; d_call: TRBD2; clone_size: .